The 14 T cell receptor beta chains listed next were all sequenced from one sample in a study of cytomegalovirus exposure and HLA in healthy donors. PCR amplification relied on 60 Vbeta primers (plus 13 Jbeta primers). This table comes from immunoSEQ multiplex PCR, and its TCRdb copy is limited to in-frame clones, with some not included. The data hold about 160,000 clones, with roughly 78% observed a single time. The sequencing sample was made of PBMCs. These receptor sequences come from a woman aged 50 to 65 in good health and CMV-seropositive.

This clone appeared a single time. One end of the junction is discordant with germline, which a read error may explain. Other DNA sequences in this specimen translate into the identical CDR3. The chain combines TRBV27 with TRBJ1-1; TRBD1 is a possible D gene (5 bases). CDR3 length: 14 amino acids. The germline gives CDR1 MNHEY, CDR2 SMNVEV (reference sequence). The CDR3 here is CASRFGGWGTEAFF. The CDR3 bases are TGTGCCAGCCGCTTCGGGGGGTGGGGCACTGAGGCTTTCTTT.

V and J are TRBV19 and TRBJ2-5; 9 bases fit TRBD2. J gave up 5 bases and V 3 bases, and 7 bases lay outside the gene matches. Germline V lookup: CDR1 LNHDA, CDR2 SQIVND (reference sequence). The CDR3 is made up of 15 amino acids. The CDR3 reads CASSMTSGERETQYF. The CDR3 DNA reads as TGTGCCAGTAGTATGACTAGCGGTGAACGTGAGACCCAGTACTTC.

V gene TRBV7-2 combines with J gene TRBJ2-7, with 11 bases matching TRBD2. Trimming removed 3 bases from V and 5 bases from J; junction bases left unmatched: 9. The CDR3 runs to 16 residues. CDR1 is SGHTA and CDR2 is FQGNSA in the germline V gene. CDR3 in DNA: TGTGCCAGCAGCTTCATAGCGGGAGGGCGGGAAGACGAGCAGTACTTC. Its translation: CASSFIAGGREDEQYF. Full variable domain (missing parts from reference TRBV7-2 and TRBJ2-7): GAGVSQSPSNKVTEKGKDVELRCDPISGHTALYWYRQSLGQGLEFLIYFQGNSAPDKSGLPSDRFSAERTGGSVSTLTIQRTQQEDSAVYLCASSFIAGGREDEQYFGPGTRLTVT.

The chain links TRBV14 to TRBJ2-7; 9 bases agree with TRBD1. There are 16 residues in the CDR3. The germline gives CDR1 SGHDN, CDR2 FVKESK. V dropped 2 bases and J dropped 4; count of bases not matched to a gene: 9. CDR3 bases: TGTGCCAGCAGCCAACTGGTACGGGACAGGGAGTACGAGCAGTACTTC. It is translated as CASSQLVRDREYEQYF.

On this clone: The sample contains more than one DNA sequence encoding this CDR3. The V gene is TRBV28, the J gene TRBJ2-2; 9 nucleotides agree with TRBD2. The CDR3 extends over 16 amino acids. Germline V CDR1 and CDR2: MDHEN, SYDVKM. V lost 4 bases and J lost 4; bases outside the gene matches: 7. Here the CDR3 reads CASSSRLAGPTGELFF. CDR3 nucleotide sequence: TGTGCCAGCAGTTCAAGGCTAGCGGGACCCACCGGGGAGCTGTTTTTT.

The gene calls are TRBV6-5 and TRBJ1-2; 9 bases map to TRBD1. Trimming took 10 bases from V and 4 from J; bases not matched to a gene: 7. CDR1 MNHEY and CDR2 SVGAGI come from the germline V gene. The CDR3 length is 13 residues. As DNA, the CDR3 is TGTGCCATATATGACAGGGGGACCTATGGCTACACCTTC. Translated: CAIYDRGTYGYTF.

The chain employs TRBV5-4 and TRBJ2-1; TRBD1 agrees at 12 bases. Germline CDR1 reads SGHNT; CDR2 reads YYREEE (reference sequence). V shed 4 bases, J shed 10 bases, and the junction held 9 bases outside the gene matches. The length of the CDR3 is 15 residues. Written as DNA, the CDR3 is TGTGCCAGCAGCCCTGAGGGACAGGGGGCGCGGGAGCAGTTCTTC. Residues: CASSPEGQGAREQFF.

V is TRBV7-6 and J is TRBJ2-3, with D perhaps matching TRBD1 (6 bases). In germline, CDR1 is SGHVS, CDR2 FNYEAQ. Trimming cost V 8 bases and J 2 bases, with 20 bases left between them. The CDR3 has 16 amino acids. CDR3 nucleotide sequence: TGTGCCAGCGGCCAAGCGCAGGGGTCGGTCACAGATACGCAGTATTTT. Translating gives CASGQAQGSVTDTQYF.

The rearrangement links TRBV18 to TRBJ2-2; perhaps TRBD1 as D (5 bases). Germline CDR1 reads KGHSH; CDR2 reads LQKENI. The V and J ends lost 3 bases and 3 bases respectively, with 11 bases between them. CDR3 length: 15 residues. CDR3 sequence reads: CASSPAQEYTGELFF. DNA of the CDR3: TGTGCCAGCTCACCGGCACAGGAATACACCGGGGAGCTGTTTTTT.

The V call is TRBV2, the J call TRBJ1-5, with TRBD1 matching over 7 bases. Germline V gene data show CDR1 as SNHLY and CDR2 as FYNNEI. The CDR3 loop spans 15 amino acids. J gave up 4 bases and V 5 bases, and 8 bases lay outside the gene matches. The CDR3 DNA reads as TGTGCCAGCAGTCAGACAGGGCGAGGGAATCAGCCCCAGCATTTT. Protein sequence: CASSQTGRGNQPQHF.

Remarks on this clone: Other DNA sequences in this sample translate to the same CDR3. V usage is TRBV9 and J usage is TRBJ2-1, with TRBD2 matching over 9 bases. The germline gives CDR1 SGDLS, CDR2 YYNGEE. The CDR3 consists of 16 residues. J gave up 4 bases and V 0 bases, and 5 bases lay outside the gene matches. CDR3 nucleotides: TGTGCCAGCAGCGTAGCAGGGACTAGCAGTTACAATGAGCAGTTCTTC. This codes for CASSVAGTSSYNEQFF.

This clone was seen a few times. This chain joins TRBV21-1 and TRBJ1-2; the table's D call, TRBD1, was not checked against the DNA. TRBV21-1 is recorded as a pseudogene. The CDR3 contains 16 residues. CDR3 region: CASSGPSGTPIYGYTF. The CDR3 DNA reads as TGTGCCAGCAGCGGACCTTCCGGGACACCCATCTATGGCTACACCTTC.

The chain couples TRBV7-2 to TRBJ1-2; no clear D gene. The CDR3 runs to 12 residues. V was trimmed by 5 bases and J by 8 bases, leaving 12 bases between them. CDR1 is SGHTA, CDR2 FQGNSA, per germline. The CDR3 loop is CASSPGRWGYTF. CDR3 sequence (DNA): TGTGCCAGCAGCCCGGGTCGCTGGGGCTACACCTTC.

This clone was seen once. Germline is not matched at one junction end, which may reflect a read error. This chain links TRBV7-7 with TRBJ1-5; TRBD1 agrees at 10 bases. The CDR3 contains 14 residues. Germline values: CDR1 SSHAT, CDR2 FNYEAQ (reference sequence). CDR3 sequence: CASKSTGGGQPQHF. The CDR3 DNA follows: TGTGCTAGCAAATCGACAGGGGGCGGCCAGCCCCAGCATTTT. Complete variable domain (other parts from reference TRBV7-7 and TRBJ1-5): GAGVSQSPRYKVTKRGQDVTLRCDPISSHATLYWYQQALGQGPEFLTYFNYEAQPDKSGLPSDRFSAERPEGSISTLTIQRTEQRDSAMYRCASKSTGGGQPQHFGDGTRLSIL.